This T cell receptor (beta chain) is from a study of cytomegalovirus exposure and HLA in healthy donors (dated by TCRdb to between 2016 and 2019). With respect to the entire study: An earlier analysis of several hundred of the donors reported 250 to 300 Gb of sequence data and roughly 100 million unique TCR beta sequences from around 200 million T cells. All discovery cohort repertoires had been generated using a single sequencing platform. Using immunosequencing, the study profiled T cell repertoires from 500 to 800 subjects and related those repertoires to cytomegalovirus serostatus. The number of typed donors differed by locus: about 629-630 for A, B, C, DRB1 and DQB1; 522 for DQA1; fewer than 610 for DPA1; and approximately 450 for DPB1. Four to six DR-DQ haplotypes were handled as single units for association and clustering, since linkage in the cohort was strong. Among the roughly 400 genotyped donors, around 81% belonged to the genetic ancestry cluster associated with self-reported Caucasian donors. Donor age, sex, ethnicity and CMV serostatus were compiled together with the repertoire data. The study was designed to test whether signatures of past pathogen exposure could be identified by cataloging public T cell receptors. A later analysis re-analyzed previously published TCR beta repertoires from 666 donors and added high-resolution HLA genotyping to study TCR occurrence patterns. The study combined high-throughput TCR immunosequencing, statistical association of individual TCRs with disease status, and machine learning to predict cytomegalovirus infection status. Rather than drawing on any new phenotypic data, the later analysis identified candidate immune exposures from TCR beta sequences and the way those sequences occurred across donors. In addition to the first cohort of 666 subjects, a separate validation cohort of over 90 different subjects was used. A later genetic analysis took genome-wide SNP genotypes for about 55% of the roughly 700 donors and used that subset as a discovery cohort. Class I and class II HLA loci were covered by the typing at four-digit resolution. An early release that covered more than 550 HLA-typed donors contained around 300 gigabases of sequencing data and 85 million to 100 million unique TCR sequences. Among a few hundred genotyped donors of the cohort, an average of approximately 230,000 unique TCR beta nucleotide sequences were sequenced per donor, around 18% of them non-productive. An earlier analysis of some 500 of the donors applied high-throughput TCR beta sequencing to assess whether each TCR beta V gene segment acted as functional or pseudogenic. Study-wide conclusions, independent of this receptor: In the study, 150 to 200 TCR beta chains were listed as associated with cytomegalovirus. In a later analysis, around 17,000 TCR beta sequences were associated with specific HLA alleles at a false discovery rate of 0.05. The authors suggested that the approach could potentially be extended to other disease states and immunological phenotypes. Because some donors lacked HLA typing at each locus, the association tests relied only on the typed subset. While some public TCRs were present in many individuals, most TCR sequences turned up only very rarely across donors. In both the original and validation cohorts, the classifier was reported to diagnose cytomegalovirus status with high specificity and sensitivity. The only immune exposure information available for the cohort was CMV serostatus. When HLA alleles, especially DR and DQ, strongly co-occurred, attributing TCR associations to individual alleles was difficult. Several of the top co-occurrence clusters appeared to be linked to parvovirus B19, influenza, CMV and Epstein-Barr virus, according to a later analysis. The presence/absence analyses assumed that sequencing depth was roughly uniform across donors, and that assumption may not be true. In a later analysis, HLA-associated TCR beta chains showed more clonal expansion and lower generation probabilities than non-associated chains that were equally common. V-gene and J-gene trimming of TCR beta chains was associated with a missense DCLRE1C variant in a later genetic analysis, and the association was replicated in an independent cohort. A further reported finding was that TCR beta sequences accurately predicted the HLA-A and HLA-B alleles for most subjects in the first cohort. In a later analysis, the rate of TCR association differed among HLA loci, with DRB1 alleles having the most associated TCRs and HLA-C alleles having the fewest. The cohort was sequenced for TCR beta chains only, and without alpha or paired-chain data the features that could be detected were limited. Some IMGT-functional V segments, including TRBV6-2 and TRBV6-3, could not be told apart with the 87-base-pair reads, so those segments were excluded. In vitro tests confirmed that three of the cytomegalovirus-associated TCR beta chains recognize cytomegalovirus antigens. Because counts were too low, more than 15 rarely observed V segments, including chromosome 9 orphons, were excluded from the earlier analysis of a few hundred of the donors. A later genetic analysis reported fewer N-insertions in productive TCRs among donors in an Asian-associated ancestry cluster than the roughly 640-donor mean. The sequencing pipeline was judged likely to have produced a cluster of highly shared sequence variants as a technical artifact. Broadly in line with IMGT annotations, most TCR beta V segments showed up in productive rearrangements about 87% or about 30% of the time in an earlier analysis of 587 of the donors. Linkage disequilibrium might explain the correlated functional status among segregating V segments, but an unknown experimental factor could not be excluded. According to a later analysis, most CMV-associated TCR beta chains appeared to be HLA-restricted, and the HLA associations seemed to be driven largely by CMV exposure.

As encoded in the germline V gene, CDR1 is LGHNA while CDR2 is YNFKEQ. The V end loses 0 bases and the J end loses 0 bases, and a stretch of 8 bases separates them. Inclusive of the bounding cysteine and phenylalanine, the CDR3 is 15 residues long. Only the CDR3 region is kept as DNA, spanning 45 bases read in frame from base 1. The cohort was made up of roughly 670 healthy bone marrow donors. At the time of sampling, every cohort member was nominally healthy, though immune exposures that went unrecorded were likely present. The donor tested CMV seronegative, placing the donor among the 350 or so seronegative members of the cohort. A peripheral blood sample was provided by each donor, and peripheral blood mononuclear cells were used for TCR beta sequencing. Genomic DNA was extracted from the blood cell samples with the Qiagen DNeasy Blood Extraction Kit. About this clone itself: Its cognate antigen has yet to be identified.

Library preparation was by the immunoSEQ multiplex PCR assay. The multiplex PCR relied on a mix of 60 forward primers for TCR Vbeta segments and 13 reverse primers for TCR Jbeta segments. Amplification of the CDR3 region of rearranged TCR beta genes was performed with a multiplex PCR assay on genomic DNA. The amplified TCR beta libraries were sequenced on the Illumina HiSeq System as 87-base-pair reads. The original methods were these. A later analysis tallied tens of millions of unique TCR beta chains across the 666 repertoires, and about 12 million of those chains were shared by two or more donors. Raw reads were error-corrected and collapsed into unique sequences by a nearest-neighbor algorithm in which closely related sequences were merged to remove PCR and sequencing errors. CDR3 sequences were aligned to IMGT reference sequences to assign V, D and J gene segments. For a sequence to be retained, at least a six-nucleotide match to both a V gene segment and a J gene segment was required. Rearrangements were classified as productive when the CDR3 lacked stop codons and remained in frame with V and J, and all other rearrangements were classified as non-productive. Following IMGT convention, CDR3 was defined as the stretch from the second conserved V-encoded cysteine to the conserved J-encoded phenylalanine. The earlier analysis of 550 to 650 of the donors excluded any sequence lacking an unambiguous match to a single V gene segment. In an earlier analysis of approximately 550 of the donors, V segments were called functional above 56.7% productive rearrangements and were called segregating when the between-donor standard deviation exceeded 5%. A statistical classification framework was developed to diagnose cytomegalovirus status using the catalog of TCR beta chain sequences. In a later analysis, V and J genes were assigned by comparing TCR nucleotide sequences against IMGT/GENE-DB human TR gene sequences. The TCRdist pipeline was used in a later analysis to assign CDR3 sequences and most-parsimonious VDJ recombination scenarios. In a later analysis, each TCR beta chain was defined by its CDR3 amino acid sequence together with its V-gene family, and reads without a unique V-gene family were excluded. A later analysis removed roughly 590 highly shared, low-generation-probability nucleotide sequences to deal with suspected cross-contamination and a sequencing artifact. For each public chain, a later analysis derived a clonal expansion index from normalized ranks of inferred template counts within each repertoire. Generation probabilities in a later analysis came from a VDJ recombination model fitted to out-of-frame rearrangements, and those results were checked against IGoR. Hypergeometric tests were used in a later analysis to score TCR-TCR, TCR-HLA and TCR-CMV co-occurrence, with a repertoire-size bias correction applied to the TCR pairs. A later analysis estimated false discovery rates by permuting HLA or CMV assignments 20 times. A later analysis grouped co-occurring TCRs with DBSCAN, adding TCRdist sequence similarity when clustering within HLA-allele-positive subsets. For co-occurrence clustering, repertoires with fewer than 30,000 or more than 120,000 public chains were excluded, along with five or six repertoires with anomalous nucleotide sharing. In TCRdb, the immuneACCESS table is reduced to in-frame sequences with V and J assigned. These tables do not hold every clone; where another copy was compared, an unresolved V gene accounts for under half, and the others remain unexplained. Clone size and V and J calls were adopted from that table, with D and trimming inferred from the DNA. The sample table gives around 100,000 clones. Of the sample, around 3.5% is held by the ten largest clones.

The chain joins TRBV4-2 to TRBJ1-2; no D gene call is confident. The sequence was obtained from a man under 40 in good health and CMV-seronegative. Sequencing used PBMCs. DNA sequence: TGTGCCAGCAGCCAAGATTGGGGAGCTAACTATGGCTACACCTTC. Its protein product is CASSQDWGANYGYTF.